This T cell receptor beta chain is drawn from a study of Ad26.COV2.S vaccination and SARS-CoV-2 variants. In germline, CDR1 is MNHNS, CDR2 SASEGT. This CDR3 region has 14 residues. Between the trimmed V and J ends, which lost 2 bases and 1 base, there was a span of 5 bases. Broader study findings: Placebo recipients and vaccine recipients were similar in non-spike TCR breadth. Recipients given vaccine exceeded placebo recipients in spike-specific TCR breadth.

As regards this clone: Antigen specificity is unknown.

Specified treatment: 19 received Ad26.COV2.S at low or high dose, single or two shots; roughly five received placebo; per-sample allocation not given. Samples were taken on day 63 after the first vaccine or placebo injection. The repertoire was sequenced with immunoSEQ multiplex PCR; TCRdb's copy has only in-frame clones and lacks some. Counted here are about 440,000 clones, about nine tenths occurring once; the ten biggest clones make up under 4.5%. The TCR originated in a person between 18 and 60 years old who received the Ad26.COV2.S COVID-19 vaccine or a placebo. The sequences come from peripheral blood, collected in a trial of Ad26.COV2.S vaccine versus placebo. The chain uses TRBV6-1 and TRBJ2-2; D is undetermined. The CDR3 DNA follows: TGTGCCAGCAGTGAATCCTGGAACACCGGGGAGCTGTTTTTT. Translated: CASSESWNTGELFF.